The 27 T cell receptor beta chains below come from one sample, sequenced in a study of blood T cell repertoires in COVID-19. Profiling relied on immunoSEQ multiplex PCR, and the TCRdb table lists in-frame clones only, not all of them. The top ten clones hold about 4% of a sample with about 140,000 clones, approximately 78% of them seen once. The source material was peripheral blood. Every receptor here comes from a woman of 80 years or more with acute or convalescent COVID-19.

The chain combines TRBV6-5 with TRBJ1-3; possible D gene TRBD1, 6 bases. Looked up from germline, CDR1 is MNHEY and CDR2 is SVGAGI. V was clipped by 2 bases and J by 0 bases, with 11 bases between them. The CDR3 runs 16 residues. CDR3 sequence reads: CASSYTHRASGNTIYF. The CDR3 nucleotides are TGTGCCAGCAGTTACACGCACAGGGCCTCTGGAAACACCATATATTTT.

V and J are TRBV24-1 and TRBJ1-5; 11 bases map to TRBD1. The CDR3 runs 16 residues. Losses at the gene ends were 4 bases for V and 7 bases for J; bases not matched to a gene: 8. Germline V gives CDR1 KGHDR, CDR2 SFDVKD. CDR3 in amino acids: CATSEQGQGEGQPQHF. The CDR3, as DNA: TGTGCCACCAGTGAACAGGGACAGGGGGAGGGACAGCCCCAGCATTTT.

J is TRBJ2-2 and V is TRBV18, with TRBD1 as a possible D gene (6 bases). The CDR3 covers 16 residues. Deletions cut 1 base from V and 3 bases from J, with 12 bases between. Germline V CDR1 and CDR2: KGHSH, LQKENI. CDR3 nucleotides: TGTGCCAGCTCACCACGGCAGGGGATAGACACCGGGGAGCTGTTTTTT. It specifies CASSPRQGIDTGELFF.

The V call is TRBV4-1, the J call TRBJ2-6, with 7 bases matching TRBD1. This CDR3 has 16 amino acids. The germline CDR1 and CDR2 sequences are MGHRA and YSYEKL. With 4 bases clipped from V and 0 bases from J, the junction kept 3 bases outside the gene matches. Here the CDR3 reads CASSPWTGSGANVLTF. CDR3 DNA sequence: TGCGCCAGCAGCCCCTGGACAGGCTCTGGGGCCAACGTCCTGACTTTC.

The CDR3 DNA reads TGTGCCAGCAGCTTCAGGGGGTCGGCAGATACGCAGTATTTT. Its translation: CASSFRGSADTQYF. The V and J genes are TRBV5-5 and TRBJ2-3; 7 bases fit TRBD1. Losses at the gene ends were 2 bases for V and 4 bases for J; bases not matched to a gene: 4. The CDR3 contains 14 residues. Germline CDR1 reads SGHKS; CDR2 reads YYEKEE (reference sequence).

The rearrangement joins TRBV6-6 to TRBJ1-1, with 8 bases matching TRBD1. The CDR3 runs to 13 residues. The J segment lost 9 bases and the V segment lost 2 bases, leaving 5 bases of the junction unmatched. Germline V gene lookup returns CDR1 MNHNY and CDR2 SVGAGI (reference sequence). This CDR3 is CASSYGTGSQAFF. CDR3 sequence (DNA): TGTGCCAGCAGTTACGGGACAGGCTCACAAGCTTTCTTT.

The chain joins TRBV14 to TRBJ2-3, with D perhaps TRBD2 (5 bases). Germline-derived CDR1 and CDR2 are SGHDN and FVKESK. The CDR3 length is 15 residues. V was shortened by 1 base and J by 2 bases, with 10 bases between the two germline ends. CDR3: CASSQVGGDTDTQYF. The CDR3 DNA sequence: TGTGCCAGCAGCCAAGTCGGAGGTGACACAGATACGCAGTATTTT.

This clone was picked up one time. This chain links TRBV25-1 with TRBJ1-1, with 8 bases lining up with TRBD1. This CDR3 spans 13 amino acids. Per the germline V gene, CDR1 is MGHDK and CDR2 is SYGVNS. The V gene end was trimmed by 6 bases and the J gene end by 5 bases; junction bases not matched to a gene: 5. CDR3 loop: CASSWTGQTEAFF. DNA for the CDR3: TGTGCCAGCAGCTGGACAGGGCAGACTGAAGCTTTCTTT.

The chain recombines TRBV5-1 with TRBJ1-2; D gene ambiguous. V lost 0 bases and J 7 bases, leaving 7 bases between the germline ends. The germline V gene encodes CDR1 SGHRS and CDR2 YFSETQ. The CDR3 consists of 12 residues. This chain's CDR3 is CASSLGLGGYTF. The CDR3, as DNA: TGCGCCAGCAGCTTGGGCCTAGGTGGCTACACCTTC.

The CDR3 nucleotides are TGTGCCAGCAGTGAATCCAGGGGGCGGGCTTTCTTT. Its translation: CASSESRGRAFF. This rearrangement joins TRBV25-1 to TRBJ1-1; TRBD1 agrees at 8 bases. The CDR3 has 12 amino acids. Trimming removed 1 base from V and 11 bases from J; junction bases left unmatched: 3. Germline assignment: CDR1 MGHDK and CDR2 SYGVNS.

The gene calls are TRBV19 and TRBJ1-5; D gene unclear. V was trimmed by 1 base and J by 3 bases, leaving 16 bases between them. Per germline, CDR1 LNHDA and CDR2 SQIVND (reference sequence). The CDR3 covers 17 residues. CDR3 amino acids: CASSIVPRAVFNQPQHF. The CDR3 nucleotides read TGTGCCAGTAGTATAGTTCCGAGGGCGGTGTTCAATCAGCCCCAGCATTTT.

CDR3 nucleotide sequence: TGTGCCAGCAGCTTAGGGCGAACTGGGAGGCTGGATGGCTACACCTTC. Protein product: CASSLGRTGRLDGYTF. V is TRBV11-2 and J is TRBJ1-2; D uncertain. The length of the CDR3 is 16 residues. With 1 base removed from V and 6 bases from J, the gap between germline ends came to 18 bases. The germline CDR1 and CDR2 sequences are SGHAT and FQNNGV.

The CDR3 DNA is TGTGCCAGCAGCCTGGGACTAGCGGGGGGGACGCAGTATTTT. Its protein is CASSLGLAGGTQYF. The chain is built from TRBV7-2 and TRBJ2-3; 16 bases match TRBD2. This CDR3 has 14 residues. The junction had 2 bases not matched to a gene; V was cut back by 5 bases and J by 9 bases. CDR1 and CDR2 from the germline V gene are SGHTA and FQGNSA.

This clone has just one count. V and J are TRBV9 and TRBJ1-2; possible D gene TRBD1, 5 bases. This CDR3 region has 15 residues. CDR1 is SGDLS, CDR2 YYNGEE, per germline. The germline V and J ends were trimmed by 0 bases and 3 bases, with 12 bases remaining between them. CDR3 loop: CASSVATGRDYGYTF. DNA of the CDR3: TGTGCCAGCAGCGTAGCTACGGGCAGGGACTATGGCTACACCTTC.

This clone appeared a few times. V gene TRBV19 combines with J gene TRBJ1-4; a possible D gene is TRBD1 (5 bases). V gave up 5 bases and J gave up 14 bases, with 18 bases separating them. This CDR3 is 13 amino acids long. Germline CDR1 reads LNHDA; CDR2 reads SQIVND (reference sequence). The DNA of the CDR3 is TGTGCCAGTAGTCTCCGACAGTTTCTGAGGCTGTTTTTT. This sequence encodes CASSLRQFLRLFF. Full variable domain (missing parts from reference TRBV19 and TRBJ1-4): DGGITQSPKYLFRKEGQNVTLSCEQNLNHDAMYWYRQDPGQGLRLIYYSQIVNDFQKGDIAEGYSVSREKKESFPLTVTSAQKNPTAFYLCASSLRQFLRLFFGSGTQLSVL.

This clone was observed once. The chain couples TRBV5-6 to TRBJ1-1; the D gene is possibly TRBD1 (5 bases). This CDR3 is 17 amino acids long. Trimming shortened V by 2 bases and J by 6 bases, and 23 bases separated the two germline ends. Germline V CDR1 and CDR2: SGHDT, YYEEEE. CDR3 region: CASSFLPSLGGDAEAFF. In DNA, the CDR3 is TGTGCCAGCAGCTTTTTGCCCTCCCTTGGGGGGGACGCTGAAGCTTTCTTT. Full variable domain (outside the CDR3, taken from reference TRBV5-6 and TRBJ1-1): DAGVTQSPTHLIKTRGQQVTLRCSPKSGHDTVSWYQQALGQGPQFIFQYYEEEERQRGNFPDRFSGHQFPNYSSELNVNALLLGDSALYLCASSFLPSLGGDAEAFFGQGTRLTVV.

The chain is built from TRBV28 and TRBJ1-1, with D possibly matching TRBD1 (5 bases). V dropped 5 bases and J dropped 7 bases, with 11 bases sitting between them. CDR1 MDHEN and CDR2 SYDVKM come from the germline V gene. The CDR3 totals 12 residues. The CDR3 sequence: CASSTRQSEAFF. The CDR3 DNA reads as TGTGCCAGCAGTACCCGACAGAGTGAAGCTTTCTTT.

V usage is TRBV18 and J usage is TRBJ2-1; TRBD1 agrees at 10 bases. The CDR3 sequence is 15 residues long. After removal of 6 bases from V and 5 bases from J, the junction contained 7 bases not matched to a gene. Looked up from germline, CDR1 is KGHSH and CDR2 is LQKENI. CDR3 nucleotides: TGTGCCAGCTCCCTCAGACAGGGGGCCAACAATGAGCAGTTCTTC. Its translation: CASSLRQGANNEQFF.

The genes are TRBV5-1 and TRBJ2-7; D possibly corresponds to TRBD1 (6 bases). Trimming removed 4 bases at V and 2 bases at J, with 19 bases between. The CDR3 is made up of 16 amino acids. The germline CDR1 and CDR2 sequences are SGHRS and YFSETQ. CDR3 in amino acids: CASSPFRGVAPYEQYF. CDR3 in DNA: TGCGCCAGCAGCCCCTTCAGGGGAGTCGCCCCCTACGAGCAGTACTTC.

The J gene is TRBJ2-3, the V gene TRBV10-1; D possibly corresponds to TRBD1 (6 bases). The CDR3 runs 18 residues. Germline assignment: CDR1 WNHNN and CDR2 SYGVQD (reference sequence). Trimming removed 8 bases from V and 4 bases from J, with 28 bases in between. In DNA form, the CDR3 reads TGCGCCAGCCACGATCCCGAACAGGGAGCGCCGGTATCAGATACGCAGTATTTT. Residues: CASHDPEQGAPVSDTQYF.

V and J are TRBV30 and TRBJ1-4; 8 positions agree with TRBD1. Trimming at V came to 1 base and at J to 6 bases, leaving 1 base not matched to a gene. Germline CDR1 reads GTSNPN; CDR2 reads SVGIG (reference sequence). CDR3 length equals 13 residues. The CDR3 sequence is CAWSAGGYEKLFF. CDR3 in DNA: TGTGCCTGGAGTGCAGGGGGCTATGAAAAACTGTTTTTT.

The rearrangement links TRBV9 to TRBJ1-1, with 9 positions matching TRBD1. Germline V gives CDR1 SGDLS, CDR2 YYNGEE. CDR3 length: 17 amino acids. The trim removed 4 bases at V and 1 base at J, leaving 11 bases unmatched. The chain's CDR3 is CASSPHGGGQGNTEAFF. The CDR3 nucleotides are TGTGCCAGCAGCCCACATGGGGGGGGACAGGGGAACACTGAAGCTTTCTTT.

This clone appeared a single time. The chain links TRBV7-7 to TRBJ2-1, with a tentative D call TRBD1 (5 bases). The CDR3 loop spans 13 amino acids. The ends were cut back, 1 base at V and 10 bases at J, with 11 bases in the middle. The germline gives CDR1 SSHAT, CDR2 FNYEAQ (reference sequence). The CDR3 sequence is CASSLGYQGEQFF. CDR3 nucleotides: TGTGCCAGCAGCTTAGGTTATCAGGGAGAGCAGTTCTTC.

This clone has only one observation. The chain links TRBV5-1 to TRBJ2-2, with D tentatively TRBD1 (6 bases). The CDR3 spans 15 residues. The V gene's germline CDR1 is SGHRS and CDR2 YFSETQ. Trimming stripped 2 bases from V and 3 bases from J, with 11 bases between. CDR3 region: CASSLTTGYTGELFF. In DNA, the CDR3 is TGCGCCAGCAGCTTAACAACAGGGTACACCGGGGAGCTGTTTTTT. Complete variable domain (other parts from reference TRBV5-1 and TRBJ2-2): KAGVTQTPRYLIKTRGQQVTLSCSPISGHRSVSWYQQTPGQGLQFLFEYFSETQRNKGNFPGRFSGRQFSNSRSEMNVSTLELGDSALYLCASSLTTGYTGELFFGEGSRLTVL.

This chain uses TRBV6-5 with TRBJ2-7; D may be TRBD1 (6 bases). V was pared by 7 bases and J by 2 bases, with 15 bases between. The CDR3 is 14 amino acids. CDR1 is MNHEY and CDR2 is SVGAGI in the germline V gene. CDR3 sequence (DNA): TGTGCCAGCACAAGGACAGAGACAACCTACGAGCAGTACTTC. Protein product: CASTRTETTYEQYF.

This clone was found a few times. V gene TRBV2 combines with J gene TRBJ1-1, with TRBD1 identical over 7 bases. The CDR3 runs 13 residues. The V gene's germline CDR1 is SNHLY and CDR2 FYNNEI. The J segment lost 7 bases and the V segment lost 9 bases, leaving 11 bases of the junction unmatched. The CDR3, as DNA: TGTGCCAGTCGAACCGGGACAGAAAATGAAGCTTTCTTT. It specifies CASRTGTENEAFF.

The V call is TRBV6-5, the J call TRBJ2-1, with 8 bases aligning to TRBD1. The CDR3 consists of 15 residues. V lost 6 bases and J lost 3; bases outside the gene matches: 7. Germline V lookup: CDR1 MNHEY, CDR2 SVGAGI. DNA of the CDR3: TGTGCCAGCAGCAGACAGGGGCTGTACTACAATGAGCAGTTCTTC. Encoded protein: CASSRQGLYYNEQFF.